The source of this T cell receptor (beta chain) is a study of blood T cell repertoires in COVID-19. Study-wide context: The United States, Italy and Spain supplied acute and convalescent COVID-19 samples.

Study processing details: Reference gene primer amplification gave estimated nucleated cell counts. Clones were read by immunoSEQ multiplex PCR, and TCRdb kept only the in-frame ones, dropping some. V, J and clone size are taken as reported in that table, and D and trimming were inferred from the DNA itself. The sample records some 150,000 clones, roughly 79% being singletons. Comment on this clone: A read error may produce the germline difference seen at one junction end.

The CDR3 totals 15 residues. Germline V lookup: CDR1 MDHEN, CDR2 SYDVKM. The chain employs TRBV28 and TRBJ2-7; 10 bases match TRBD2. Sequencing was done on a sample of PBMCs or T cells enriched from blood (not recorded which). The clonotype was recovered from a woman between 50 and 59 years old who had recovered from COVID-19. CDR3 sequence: CASSPRLAGSFEQYF. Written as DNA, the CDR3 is TGTGCCAGCAGTCCCCGACTAGCGGGTTCCTTCGAGCAGTACTTC. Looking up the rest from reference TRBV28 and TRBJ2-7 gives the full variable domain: DVKVTQSSRYLVKRTGEKVFLECVQDMDHENMFWYRQDPGLGLRLIYFSYDVKMKEKGDIPEGYSVSREKKERFSLILESASTNQTSMYLCASSPRLAGSFEQYFGPGTRLTVT.